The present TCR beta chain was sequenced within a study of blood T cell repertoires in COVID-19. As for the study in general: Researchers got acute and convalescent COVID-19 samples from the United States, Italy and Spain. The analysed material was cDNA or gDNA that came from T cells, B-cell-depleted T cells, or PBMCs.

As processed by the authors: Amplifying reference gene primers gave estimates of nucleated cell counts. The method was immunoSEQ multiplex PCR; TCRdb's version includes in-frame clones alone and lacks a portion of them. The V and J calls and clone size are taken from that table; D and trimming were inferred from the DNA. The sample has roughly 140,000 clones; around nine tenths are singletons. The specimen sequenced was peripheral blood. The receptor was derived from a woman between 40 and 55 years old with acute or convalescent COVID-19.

CDR3 in DNA: TGTGCCAGCAGGCCCGGGACAGGGGATTTCACCGGGGAGCTGTTTTTT. This translates into CASRPGTGDFTGELFF. The V gene is TRBV5-4, the J gene TRBJ2-2; 10 bases are a match to TRBD1. Trimming at V came to 5 bases and at J to 4 bases, leaving 8 bases not matched to a gene. Per the germline V gene, CDR1 is SGHNT and CDR2 is YYREEE (reference sequence). CDR3 length: 16 residues.